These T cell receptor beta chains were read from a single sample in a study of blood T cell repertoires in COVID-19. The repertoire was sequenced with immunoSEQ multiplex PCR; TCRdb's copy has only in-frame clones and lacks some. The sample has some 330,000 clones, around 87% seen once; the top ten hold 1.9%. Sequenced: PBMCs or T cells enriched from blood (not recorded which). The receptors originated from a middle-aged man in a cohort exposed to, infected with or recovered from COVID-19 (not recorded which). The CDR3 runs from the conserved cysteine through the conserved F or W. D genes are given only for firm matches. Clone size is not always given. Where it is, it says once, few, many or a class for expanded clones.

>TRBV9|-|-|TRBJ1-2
CASSGGPGVNYGYTF
TGTGCCAGCAGCGGCGGGCCAGGGGTCAACTATGGCTACACCTTC
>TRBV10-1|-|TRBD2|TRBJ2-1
CASSVAGVGSGEQFF
TGCGCCAGCAGTGTGGCGGGAGTTGGGTCAGGTGAGCAGTTCTTC
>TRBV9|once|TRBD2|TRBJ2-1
CASSVASGRSYNEQFF
TGTGCCAGCAGCGTTGCTAGCGGGAGGTCCTACAATGAGCAGTTCTTC
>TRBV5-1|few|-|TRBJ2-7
CASSADSLSGEQYF
TGCGCCAGCAGCGCAGACAGCCTTTCGGGCGAGCAGTACTTC
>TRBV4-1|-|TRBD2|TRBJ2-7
CASSRQFHSGSQSYEQYF
TGCGCCAGCAGCCGCCAATTCCATAGCGGGAGTCAGTCCTACGAGCAGTACTTC
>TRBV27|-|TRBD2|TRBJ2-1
CASSPSQVWTSGVNEQFF
TGTGCCAGCAGTCCCTCTCAGGTGTGGACTAGCGGAGTGAATGAGCAGTTCTTC
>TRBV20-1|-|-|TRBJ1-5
CSASGQGNQPQHF
TGCAGTGCTAGTGGGCAGGGAAATCAGCCCCAGCATTTT
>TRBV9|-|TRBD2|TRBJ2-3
CASSTPGLAGADTQYF
TGTGCCAGCAGTACCCCGGGACTAGCGGGAGCAGATACGCAGTATTTT
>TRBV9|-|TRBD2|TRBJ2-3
CASRLSGSSGTQYF
TGTGCCAGCAGGTTAAGCGGGAGCTCGGGTACGCAGTATTTT
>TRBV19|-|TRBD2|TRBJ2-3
CASSILTPLAPRTDTQYF
TGTGCCAGTAGTATCCTAACCCCACTAGCGCCCCGCACAGATACGCAGTATTTT
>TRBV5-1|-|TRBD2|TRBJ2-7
CASSQRGTSGITPGHEQYF
TGCGCCAGCAGCCAAAGGGGGACTAGCGGGATTACTCCTGGCCACGAGCAGTACTTC
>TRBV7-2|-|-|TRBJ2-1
CASSLTGDAYNEQFF
TGTGCCAGCAGCCTGACAGGCGACGCCTACAATGAGCAGTTCTTC
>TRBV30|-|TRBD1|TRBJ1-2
CAWSAVRRGKGGYTF
TGTGCCTGGAGTGCGGTTCGCAGGGGGAAGGGTGGCTACACCTTC
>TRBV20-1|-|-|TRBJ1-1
CSASPGGGWNTEAFF
TGCAGTGCTAGTCCGGGGGGCGGGTGGAACACTGAAGCTTTCTTT
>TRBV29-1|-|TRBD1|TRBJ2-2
CSVQGITGELFF
TGCAGCGTACAGGGGATCACCGGGGAGCTGTTTTTT
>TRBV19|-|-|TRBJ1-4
CASSLQISTNEKLFF
TGTGCCAGTAGTTTACAGATATCAACTAATGAAAAACTGTTTTTT
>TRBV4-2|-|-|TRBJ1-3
CASSQDQYRGNTIYF
TGTGCCAGCAGCCAAGATCAGTACCGTGGAAACACCATATATTTT
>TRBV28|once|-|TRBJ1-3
CASSFSLRGNTIYF
TGTGCCAGCAGTTTTTCCCTCAGGGGAAACACCATATATTTT
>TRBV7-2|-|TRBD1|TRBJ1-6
CASSLQGAASSPLHF
TGTGCCAGCAGCCTACAGGGGGCGGCGAGTTCACCCCTCCACTTT
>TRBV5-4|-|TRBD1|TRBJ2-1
CASSSGQEYNEQFF
TGTGCCAGCAGCTCGGGACAGGAGTACAATGAGCAGTTCTTC
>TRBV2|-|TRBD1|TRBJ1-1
CASVRDRGTEAFF
TGTGCCAGCGTCCGGGACAGGGGGACTGAAGCTTTCTTT
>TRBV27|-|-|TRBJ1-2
CASSSLQGANYGYTF
TGTGCCAGCAGTTCCCTACAGGGAGCTAACTATGGCTACACCTTC